This T cell receptor beta chain was sequenced in a study of T cell changes during pregnancy in multiple sclerosis. Profiling relied on immunoSEQ multiplex PCR, and the TCRdb table lists in-frame clones only, not all of them. The data contain 20,000 to 25,000 clones, 86% of them singletons. The germline V and J ends were trimmed by 5 bases and 5 bases, with 19 bases remaining between them. The CDR3 is 16 amino acids. The germline V gene encodes CDR1 SGHVS and CDR2 FQNEAQ. The chain is built from TRBV7-8 and TRBJ1-5, with D perhaps TRBD1 (6 bases). Here the sequenced sample was CD8+ T cells from peripheral blood mononuclear cells, taken in the first trimester of pregnancy. The TCR originated in a female donor in good health, enrolled as a control in a pregnancy study. The CDR3 is CASSLSQGLRYQPQHF. The CDR3 DNA sequence: TGTGCCAGCAGCCTCTCGCAGGGGCTTCGTTATCAGCCCCAGCATTTT.